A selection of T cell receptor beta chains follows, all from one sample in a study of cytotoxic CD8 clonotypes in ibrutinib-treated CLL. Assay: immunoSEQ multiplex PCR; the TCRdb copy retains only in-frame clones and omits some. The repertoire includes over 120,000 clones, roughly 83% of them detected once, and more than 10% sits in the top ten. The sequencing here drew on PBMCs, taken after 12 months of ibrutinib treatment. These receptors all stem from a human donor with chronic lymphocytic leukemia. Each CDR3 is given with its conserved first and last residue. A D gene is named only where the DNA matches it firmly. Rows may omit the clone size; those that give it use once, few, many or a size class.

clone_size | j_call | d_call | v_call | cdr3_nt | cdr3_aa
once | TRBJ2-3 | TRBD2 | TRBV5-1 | TGCGCCAGCAGCTTGGGGACTAGCGGGAGGCCAGATACGCAGTATTTT | CASSLGTSGRPDTQYF
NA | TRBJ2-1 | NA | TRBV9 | TGTGCCAGCAGCGTAGGAGGAAACTCCTACAATGAGCAGTTCTTC | CASSVGGNSYNEQFF
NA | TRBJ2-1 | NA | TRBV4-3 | TGCGCCAGCAGCCAAGGGACTCCCGGGGAGCAGTTCTTC | CASSQGTPGEQFF
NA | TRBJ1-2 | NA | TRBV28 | TGTGCCAGCAGTTTACGGGGTTATGGCTACACCTTC | CASSLRGYGYTF
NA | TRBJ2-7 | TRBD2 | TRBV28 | TGTGCCAGCAGTTCACCTAAGGCTAGCGGGAGTTACGAGCAGTACTTC | CASSSPKASGSYEQYF
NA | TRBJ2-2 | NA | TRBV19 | TGTGCCAGTAAAACCCTACAGGGAAAGAACACCGGGGAGCTGTTTTTT | CASKTLQGKNTGELFF
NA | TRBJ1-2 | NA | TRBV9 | TGTGCCAGCAGCGTAGTGGAAACAAGGACAGACTATGGCTACACCTTC | CASSVVETRTDYGYTF
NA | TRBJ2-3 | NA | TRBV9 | TGTGCCAGCAATGGAGATACGCAGTATTTT | CASNGDTQYF
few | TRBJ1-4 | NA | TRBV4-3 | TGCGCCAGCAGCCAAGGAGCAACTAATGAAAAACTGTTTTTT | CASSQGATNEKLFF
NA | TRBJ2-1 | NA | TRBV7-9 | TGTGCCAGCAGCGCCGGACAGCACAATGAGCAGTTCTTC | CASSAGQHNEQFF
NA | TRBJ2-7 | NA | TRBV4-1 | TGCGCCAGCAGCCTCTCTCAGGCCAAATCCTACGAGCAGTACTTC | CASSLSQAKSYEQYF